These 15 T cell receptor beta chains came from one sample sequenced in a study of cytotoxic CD8 clonotypes in ibrutinib-treated CLL. Using immunoSEQ multiplex PCR, the repertoire was profiled, and TCRdb retains in-frame clones only, with some absent. The table lists 140,000 or so clones, 79% of them singletons. The specimen comprised PBMCs, sampled after 12 months of ibrutinib treatment. These receptors were collected from a human donor with chronic lymphocytic leukemia.

CDR3 in amino acids: CASSLAGQGPYNEQFF. The CDR3 DNA is TGTGCCAGCAGCTTAGCAGGACAGGGGCCCTACAATGAGCAGTTCTTC. The chain couples TRBV7-6 to TRBJ2-1; the match to TRBD1 covers 9 bases. The germline V gene has CDR1 SGHVS and CDR2 FNYEAQ. The ends lost 0 bases at V and 2 bases at J; junction bases unmatched: 2. The CDR3 extends over 16 amino acids.

The chain employs TRBV7-9 and TRBJ2-1; 7 nucleotides line up with TRBD2. The germline gives CDR1 SEHNR, CDR2 FQNEAQ (reference sequence). V shed 3 bases and J 4 bases; nucleotides not matched to a gene: 9. CDR3 length equals 16 residues. In nucleotides, the CDR3 is TGTGCCAGCAGCTTGGCGGTGCTAGCGGAGTACAATGAGCAGTTCTTC. Its protein is CASSLAVLAEYNEQFF.

J is TRBJ1-1 and V is TRBV7-8, with D hard to call. Germline V gene lookup returns CDR1 SGHVS and CDR2 FQNEAQ. This CDR3 is 15 amino acids long. Trimming took 1 base from V and 0 from J, leaving 9 bases between them. CDR3 DNA: TGTGCCAGCAGCTTAGAGGCAGGATTGAACACTGAAGCTTTCTTT. It specifies CASSLEAGLNTEAFF.

The chain combines TRBV14 with TRBJ1-6; 8 nucleotides align to TRBD1. Germline V lookup: CDR1 SGHDN, CDR2 FVKESK. V lost 4 bases to trimming and J lost 8 bases; unmatched junction nucleotides: 7. The length of the CDR3 is 15 residues. CDR3 DNA: TGTGCCAGCAGCCCCGACAGGGGTTTTTATTCACCCCTCCACTTT. Amino acid sequence: CASSPDRGFYSPLHF.

The chain uses TRBV6-5 and TRBJ2-1, with 12 bases that match TRBD2. This CDR3 spans 16 amino acids. Trimming at V came to 2 bases and at J to 7 bases, leaving 6 bases not matched to a gene. Germline V CDR1 and CDR2: MNHEY, SVGAGI. The CDR3 nucleotides read TGTGCCAGCAGTTACCCGACTAGCGGGAGTGGGAATGAGCAGTTCTTC. Residues: CASSYPTSGSGNEQFF.

The chain uses TRBV4-1 and TRBJ2-7; D gene unclear. The CDR3 contains 16 residues. CDR1 and CDR2 (germline): MGHRA, YSYEKL. V was shortened by 1 base and J by 5 bases, with 18 bases between the two germline ends. For the CDR3, the DNA is TGCGCCAGCAGCCAAGCCCCAATCAGGTTAAAGAACGAGCAGTACTTC. This encodes CASSQAPIRLKNEQYF.

This chain uses TRBV7-6 with TRBJ2-2, with D perhaps given as TRBD1 or TRBD2 (6 bases each). V dropped 1 base and J dropped 4 bases, with 13 bases sitting between them. CDR3 length: 16 residues. Germline CDR1 and CDR2: SGHVS and FNYEAQ. The CDR3: CASSLGGGLVTGELFF. The DNA of the CDR3 is TGTGCCAGCAGCTTAGGAGGGGGGCTGGTCACCGGGGAGCTGTTTTTT.

The chain joins TRBV30 to TRBJ2-5; D gene unclear. This CDR3 has 18 amino acids. V lost 0 bases, J lost 2 bases, and 22 bases lay in between. Germline CDR1 is GTSNPN and CDR2 is SVGIG (reference sequence). The CDR3 protein is CAWSVFSPGATTQETQYF. In DNA, the CDR3 is TGTGCCTGGAGTGTATTTTCCCCGGGTGCCACCACTCAAGAGACCCAGTACTTC.

This clone was recorded a few times. The V gene is TRBV6-1, the J gene TRBJ2-1; TRBD1 or TRBD2 may be the D gene (5 bases each). The CDR3 has 14 residues. In germline, CDR1 is MNHNS, CDR2 SASEGT. V was clipped by 7 bases and J by 0 bases, with 10 bases between them. CDR3 loop: CASNGASSYNEQFF. The CDR3, as DNA: TGTGCCAGCAACGGGGCCAGCTCCTACAATGAGCAGTTCTTC.

The chain carries TRBV9 and TRBJ2-2; TRBD1 might be the D (6 bases). The V gene lost 2 bases and the J gene lost 4 bases, with 12 bases spanning the gap. This CDR3 spans 15 amino acids. Germline assignment: CDR1 SGDLS and CDR2 YYNGEE. CDR3 bases: TGTGCCAGCAGCGTGAGAGACAGGCGCACCGGGGAGCTGTTTTTT. It specifies CASSVRDRRTGELFF.

The gene calls are TRBV9 and TRBJ2-2; D perhaps matches TRBD2 (6 bases). This CDR3 comprises 21 residues. Trimming took 1 base from V and 4 from J, leaving 29 bases between them. Germline V gene data show CDR1 as SGDLS and CDR2 as YYNGEE. The CDR3 nucleotides are TGTGCCAGCAGCGTAAGACCAAAGTGGGATTTAGCGGCTCAGACCACCGGGGAGCTGTTTTTT. Amino acids: CASSVRPKWDLAAQTTGELFF.

The chain has TRBV27 and TRBJ1-2; the D is unclear. Germline CDR1 reads MNHEY; CDR2 reads SMNVEV (reference sequence). The V end was cut by 0 bases, the J end by 3 bases, with 5 bases between. The length of the CDR3 is 13 residues. CDR3 DNA sequence: TGTGCCAGCAGTTTATCGTTGTACTATGGCTACACCTTC. Translated, it gives CASSLSLYYGYTF.

The J gene is TRBJ2-1, the V gene TRBV21-1; TRBD2, the table's D call, was not compared with the DNA. TRBV21-1 is noted as a pseudogene. CDR3 length equals 15 residues. The CDR3: CASSKVLAPYNEQFF. CDR3 bases: TGTGCCAGCAGCAAAGTCCTAGCGCCTTACAATGAGCAGTTCTTC.

CDR3 region: CASGSSYEQYF. CDR3 sequence (DNA): TGTGCCAGCGGATCCTCCTACGAGCAGTACTTC. The chain carries TRBV7-2 and TRBJ2-7; D is uncertain. V lost 8 bases and J lost 0, with 5 bases in between. Germline V CDR1 and CDR2: SGHTA, FQGNSA. There are 11 residues in the CDR3.

This chain connects TRBV7-8 to TRBJ1-2, with D perhaps TRBD1 (5 bases). The CDR3 has 17 residues. Trimming stripped 1 base from V and 7 bases from J, with 22 bases between. CDR1 is SGHVS and CDR2 is FQNEAQ in the germline V gene. The CDR3 nucleotides read TGTGCCAGCAGCTTAGTTTTCTTCAGCCAGGGTGATCCTGGCTACACCTTC. It is translated as CASSLVFFSQGDPGYTF. Full variable domain (remainder filled in from reference TRBV7-8 and TRBJ1-2): GAGVSQSPRYKVAKRGQDVALRCDPISGHVSLFWYQQALGQGPEFLTYFQNEAQLDKSGLPSDRFFAERPEGSVSTLKIQRTQQEDSAVYLCASSLVFFSQGDPGYTFGSGTRLTVV.